The entry below gives a single T cell receptor beta chain sequence along with its context. Its target antigen remains unknown. Base qualities are not recorded, but no much larger clone differs from it by a single base. These data come from a study of blood T cell repertoires in COVID-19 (dated by TCRdb to 2018 to 2021). A note on the overall study: Samples covering the acute and convalescent phases of COVID-19 were provided by collaborators in the United States, Italy and Spain. The prospective study material was composed of cDNA or gDNA derived from T cells, B-cell-depleted T cells, or PBMCs. Deeply sampled blood TCRbeta repertoires from subjects exposed to, actively infected with, or recovered from COVID-19 were included in the dataset. A freely available public database, intended as a resource for researchers studying the immune response to SARS-CoV-2, is where the repertoires were released. Samples came from the ongoing ImmuneRACE study (first 160 participants) plus 1,254 subjects from 6 global collaborators. A de-identified subject ID, COVID-19 status, age in years and sex were almost always included in the sample metadata. Where HLA class I and class II types were available, the types were taken from metadata supplied by the sample provider, not from assay-based typing.

According to the germline V gene, CDR1 reads ENHRY and CDR2 reads SYGVKD. Spanning cysteine to phenylalanine, the CDR3 consists of 11 amino acids. The kept DNA is CDR3 alone, 33 bases in frame from the first base. Relative to germline, V is 3 bases shorter and J is 2 bases shorter, with 2 bases between their ends. Each collaborating institution followed its own protocols to collect whole blood in K2EDTA tubes. For TCRbeta analysis, collaborator samples were shipped as frozen whole blood, as isolated PBMCs, or as DNA extracted from either sample type. General conclusions and limits of the study: How much clinical and demographic metadata was included differed by source and by participant, and the metadata was provided uncurated.

The immunoSEQ Assay, a bias-controlled multiplex PCR, was used to amplify TCRbeta CDR3 regions from genomic DNA. The study's processing was this. Within the assay, amplification of reference gene primers was used to estimate how many nucleated cells each sample contained. Sequence reads were collapsed and filtered to measure the absolute abundance of every unique TCRbeta CDR3 rearrangement. For each sample, productive Simpson clonality was calculated by taking the square root of Simpson's diversity index across productive rearrangements. The source is immuneACCESS, and TCRdb retained only in-frame sequences with V and J called. Part of the clones is not carried over; for the studies checked, unresolved V genes explain less than half of this, and the remainder is unexplained. The D gene and trimming were derived from the DNA, and the V and J assignments and clone size from that table. The sample profile shows hundreds of thousands of clones; about 89% of them were found once. In total, the top ten clones hold more than 4% of the sample.

The sample consisted of peripheral blood. The receptor was isolated from a woman younger than 45 with acute or convalescent COVID-19. The chain is made from TRBV10-3 and TRBJ2-7, with the D gene too uncertain to name. Here the CDR3 is given as CAISDAYEQYF. The DNA sequence follows: TGTGCCATCAGTGACGCCTACGAGCAGTACTTC.